The 11 T cell receptor beta chains reported below all come from one sample, sequenced in a study of human T cells and chemical hapten exposure. TCRdb reprocessed the RACE reads with MiXCR, giving one entry per CDR3 protein. Of 69,000 or so distinct CDR3 sequences in the sample, about 9.3% were seen once. Time point in this sample: patch test 2, 6 weeks after DPC sensitization. Treatment specified: therapeutic diphenylcyclopropenone sensitization with weekly scalp DPC. Sequenced material: whole blood, taken in connection with sensitization to the hapten diphenylcyclopropenone (DPC). The origin of the receptors is a woman between 50 and 59 years old with alopecia areata. Some clones in this sample may be carry-over from other donors' samples.

The rearrangement joins TRBV12-3 or TRBV12-4 to TRBJ1-2; D ambiguous. CDR3 length equals 20 residues. V was shortened by 6 bases and J by 5 bases, with 34 bases between the two germline ends. CDR3 DNA sequence: TGTGCCAGCAGCCATTGGTCGCCTCAGCACATTAACTTCGGCCGGTATGGCTACACCTTC. Amino acids: CASSHWSPQHINFGRYGYTF.

The CDR3 DNA is TGTGCCAGCGGCCAGGGGTTATCCTACAATGAGCAGTTCTTC. Translation: CASGQGLSYNEQFF. The chain combines TRBV12-3 or TRBV12-4 with TRBJ2-1; D perhaps matches TRBD1 (6 bases). Trimming stripped 8 bases from V and 1 base from J, with 12 bases between. CDR3 length equals 14 residues.

This clonotype was observed at least ten times. The chain is built from TRBV6-2 or TRBV6-3 and TRBJ1-2; weak D call: TRBD1 (6 bases). Trimming shortened V by 6 bases and J by 4 bases, and 12 bases separated the two germline ends. The CDR3 is made up of 13 amino acids. Germline V gene data show CDR1 as MNHEY and CDR2 as SVGEGT. The CDR3 reads CASSPDSFYGYTF. Written as DNA, the CDR3 is TGTGCCAGCAGCCCGGACAGCTTCTATGGCTACACCTTC.

This sequence joins TRBV29-1 and TRBJ2-7; D possibly uses TRBD1 or TRBD2 (6 bases each). Germline CDR1 reads SQVTM; CDR2 reads ANQGSEA. V was trimmed by 6 bases and J by 3 bases, leaving 18 bases between them. The CDR3 is 14 amino acids. CDR3 DNA: TGCAGCGTAGGGGGACTGGGAAGATACTACGAGCAGTACTTC. Its protein product is CSVGGLGRYYEQYF.

This clonotype was recorded many times. CDR3 sequence: CASIPGAYEQYF. In nucleotides, the CDR3 is TGTGCCAGCATCCCGGGGGCCTACGAGCAGTACTTC. The rearrangement uses TRBV27 and TRBJ2-7; tentative D call: TRBD2 (6 bases). The V gene lost 7 bases and the J gene lost 2 bases, with 9 bases spanning the gap. This CDR3 contains 12 residues. The germline V gene encodes CDR1 MNHEY and CDR2 SMNVEV (reference sequence).

This clonotype has ten or more counts. This rearrangement joins TRBV11-2 to TRBJ2-2; D not certain. CDR1 is SGHAT, CDR2 FQNNGV, per germline. This CDR3 has 15 amino acids. Between the trimmed V and J ends, which lost 0 bases and 0 bases, there was a span of 5 bases. The CDR3 protein is CASSLDPANTGELFF. In DNA, the CDR3 is TGTGCCAGCAGCTTAGACCCAGCGAACACCGGGGAGCTGTTTTTT.

In its sample, this clonotype was seen many times. The gene calls are TRBV20-1 and TRBJ2-1; tentatively, D is TRBD2 (6 bases). The CDR3 length is 14 residues. Looked up from germline, CDR1 is DFQATT and CDR2 is SNEGSKA (reference sequence). Trimming took off 3 bases at V and 4 bases at J, with 13 bases between the two ends. Written as DNA, the CDR3 is TGCAGTGCTAGCCGGGACTCGATGTACAATGAGCAGTTCTTC. This sequence encodes CSASRDSMYNEQFF.

In this sample, this clonotype turned up a few times. The V and J genes are TRBV7-9 and TRBJ2-7; the D is unclear. Germline assignment: CDR1 SEHNR and CDR2 FQNEAQ (reference sequence). V dropped 1 base and J dropped 4 bases, with 11 bases sitting between them. The CDR3 consists of 14 residues. For the CDR3, the DNA is TGTGCCAGCAGCTTAGATCTGGCTCAATACGAGCAGTACTTC. Its translation: CASSLDLAQYEQYF.

This clonotype was detected ten times or more. This chain links TRBV6-1 with TRBJ2-5; no firm D call. Germline assignment: CDR1 MNHNS and CDR2 SASEGT. Trimming shortened V by 5 bases and J by 3 bases, and 7 bases separated the two germline ends. The CDR3 consists of 12 residues. The DNA of the CDR3 is TGTGCCAGCAGTCTCCGGGAAGAGACCCAGTACTTC. Translation gives CASSLREETQYF.

The rearrangement links TRBV6-6 to TRBJ1-4; D not certain. The CDR3 is 14 residues long. V lost 6 bases to trimming and J lost 7 bases, with 15 bases between them. Germline CDR1 and CDR2: MNHNY and SVGAGI (reference sequence). The CDR3 region has the DNA TGTGCCAGCAGGGAAATCGCTGCGGGTGAAAAACTGTTTTTT. This codes for CASREIAAGEKLFF.

The V gene is TRBV2, the J gene TRBJ2-1; the D gene is possibly TRBD2 (5 bases). CDR3 length: 14 amino acids. Germline loops: CDR1 SNHLY, CDR2 FYNNEI. Trimming took 9 bases from V and 5 from J, leaving 17 bases between them. CDR3 amino acids: CASEREQPNNEQFF. The DNA of the CDR3 is TGTGCCAGTGAAAGGGAGCAGCCTAACAATGAGCAGTTCTTC.